This section outlines one TCR beta chain sequence together with its context. It has no known antigen specificity. No base-level quality is on record; no much larger clone is a single base apart. These data originate in a study of ipilimumab plus nivolumab after autologous stem cell transplantation (dated by TCRdb to the early 2020s). Notes on the research overall: A median of roughly five ipilimumab doses and about eight nivolumab doses was received by trial patients. Primary refractory and relapsed disease were included in the DLBCL cohort, with 18-month progression-free survival of around 86% and 29%, respectively. Patients undergoing autologous transplant for high-risk diffuse large B cell lymphoma, mature T cell lymphoma, or multiple myeloma were enrolled in the trial. The intent-to-treat population of the trial consisted of under 45 patients.

Including the terminal cysteine and phenylalanine, the CDR3 comprises 14 residues. Left in the record is the CDR3 DNA by itself, 42 bases read in frame from the first base. CDR1 and CDR2, looked up from the germline V gene, are KGHSH and LQKENI. V is clipped by 3 bases and J by 8 bases, and the sequence between their germline boundaries is 16 bases long. The method behind the library was the immunoSEQ multiplex PCR assay. TCRdb's version of the immuneACCESS table is confined to in-frame rearrangements and falls short of the full clone set. An unresolved V gene accounts for under half of the shortfall where checked; the remainder is of unknown origin. Across this sample there are 15,000 to 20,000 clones, with roughly four fifths seen only once. Roughly 18% of the sample belongs to the ten largest clones. Checkpoint therapy began 14 to 28 days after autologous transplant, with ipilimumab given at 1 mg/kg intravenously on day 1 of selected weeks. Nivolumab was administered at 3 mg/kg intravenously on day 1 of weeks 1, 4, 7, 10, and every two weeks through week 26. This Phase Ib clinical trial tested ipilimumab plus nivolumab, a combined checkpoint inhibition, as consolidation after autologous stem cell transplantation.

Points the paper makes about the study in general: The authors stated that profiles of the T cell receptor repertoire, regulatory T cell phenotype and gut microbiota provided a biologic rationale for studying this approach further. Combined checkpoint inhibition appeared tolerable as post-transplant consolidation, according to the authors' conclusion.

The chain was built from TRBV18 and TRBJ1-2, with the D gene uncertain. Sample: PBMCs, taken in a trial of ipilimumab plus nivolumab as post-transplant consolidation. The origin of this receptor is a male donor with diffuse large B-cell lymphoma. The nucleotide sequence reads as follows: TGTGCCAGCTCACCTACGGGCAGCCTAAGGGGCTACACCTTC. This codes for CASSPTGSLRGYTF.